This T cell receptor beta chain comes out of a study of cytomegalovirus exposure and HLA in healthy donors. Study-wide results and caveats: A previous analysis found most TCR beta V segments productive roughly 90% or roughly 30% of the time. Presence/absence analyses rested on an assumption that sequencing depth was roughly uniform across donors. As a later analysis revealed, most CMV-associated TCR beta chains appeared HLA-restricted.

Losses at the gene ends were 0 bases for V and 4 bases for J; bases not matched to a gene: 5. CDR1 is SQVTM, CDR2 ANQGSEA, per germline. The CDR3 length is 14 residues. Of note for this clone: Its antigen is still unknown.

Primers included in the PCR were 60 Vbeta and 13 Jbeta primers. Assay used: immunoSEQ multiplex PCR; TCRdb lists only in-frame clones, some missing. Of under 200,000 clones in the sample, approximately 81% are singletons; the top ten hold approximately 2.2%. Sequences were obtained from PBMCs. The TCR comes from a woman in her forties or fifties in good health and CMV-seronegative. The V and J genes are TRBV29-1 and TRBJ2-7; 8 nucleotides line up with TRBD1. CDR3 bases: TGCAGCGTTGAAGAAGGACAGGGTCGGTACGAGCAGTACTTC. Encoded protein: CSVEEGQGRYEQYF.